A single sample gave rise to the 15 T cell receptor beta chains below, sequenced in a study of cytomegalovirus exposure and HLA in healthy donors. Here immunoSEQ multiplex PCR was the method, and the copy in TCRdb shows in-frame clones only, minus some. The sample includes roughly 150,000 clones, about 80% seen only once; the top ten take approximately 30%. Sequencing was carried out using PBMCs. These receptors were taken from a man aged 25 to 40 in good health and CMV-seropositive.

The chain couples TRBV11-2 to TRBJ1-1; 9 bases are shared with TRBD1. There are 15 residues in the CDR3. The ends lost 5 bases at V and 4 bases at J; junction bases unmatched: 8. Per the germline V gene, CDR1 is SGHAT and CDR2 is FQNNGV. DNA for the CDR3: TGTGCCAGCAGCCCCGGGGACAGGGTGGGCACTGAAGCTTTCTTT. It translates to CASSPGDRVGTEAFF.

The rearrangement joins TRBV5-1 to TRBJ2-7; D might be TRBD1 (5 bases). This CDR3 region has 14 residues. Trimming took off 0 bases at V and 3 bases at J, with 10 bases between the two ends. Germline CDR1 is SGHRS and CDR2 is YFSETQ. The CDR3 DNA sequence: TGCGCCAGCAGCTTGGTAGGACACAACTACGAGCAGTACTTC. Translation gives CASSLVGHNYEQYF.

V is TRBV5-1 and J is TRBJ2-7; weak D call: TRBD1 (5 bases). Per the germline V gene, CDR1 is SGHRS and CDR2 is YFSETQ. The V and J ends lost 0 bases and 6 bases respectively, with 13 bases between them. The CDR3 length is 14 residues. The CDR3 DNA follows: TGCGCCAGCAGCTTGGGGACACCCACCGCCGAGCAGTACTTC. Protein product: CASSLGTPTAEQYF. The full variable domain, rest sourced from reference TRBV5-1 and TRBJ2-7, is KAGVTQTPRYLIKTRGQQVTLSCSPISGHRSVSWYQQTPGQGLQFLFEYFSETQRNKGNFPGRFSGRQFSNSRSEMNVSTLELGDSALYLCASSLGTPTAEQYFGPGTRLTVT.

The V gene is TRBV12-5, the J gene TRBJ2-1, with D tentatively TRBD2 (6 bases). V shed 6 bases and J shed 9 bases, with 18 bases lying between them. CDR3 size: 14 residues. Germline V gives CDR1 LGHNT, CDR2 FRNRAP. The CDR3 is CASGPGGTRREQFF. Here the CDR3 DNA reads TGTGCTAGTGGACCAGGAGGGACCCGCCGTGAGCAGTTCTTC.

The CDR3 region is CASSDAGRDTGELFF. DNA for the CDR3: TGTGCCAGCAGCGATGCTGGGAGGGACACCGGGGAGCTGTTTTTT. This chain links TRBV5-4 with TRBJ2-2, with TRBD2 matching over 7 bases. Germline CDR1 and CDR2: SGHNT and YYREEE (reference sequence). V trimming: 4 bases; J trimming: 3 bases; junction bases outside the gene matches: 6. This CDR3 comprises 15 residues.

The V and J genes are TRBV5-1 and TRBJ2-3; D is perhaps TRBD2 (5 bases). There are 13 residues in the CDR3. CDR1 and CDR2 (germline): SGHRS, YFSETQ. Trimming stripped 7 bases from V and 6 bases from J, with 15 bases between. CDR3 nucleotide sequence: TGCGCCAGCCATACTAGTCCGCGGGATACGCAGTATTTT. This gives the protein CASHTSPRDTQYF.

This sequence joins TRBV9 and TRBJ2-1; 7 nucleotides agree with TRBD2. The J segment lost 4 bases and the V segment lost 3 bases, leaving 7 bases of the junction unmatched. Germline V gives CDR1 SGDLS, CDR2 YYNGEE. The CDR3 extends over 15 amino acids. The CDR3 DNA reads TGTGCCAGCAGCGCCTCGCCTAGCGGTTACAATGAGCAGTTCTTC. This translates into CASSASPSGYNEQFF.

This rearrangement joins TRBV29-1 to TRBJ1-1, with TRBD1 matching over 11 bases. Germline V lookup: CDR1 SQVTM, CDR2 ANQGSEA. The length of the CDR3 is 13 residues. Trimming removed 6 bases from V and 7 bases from J; junction bases left unmatched: 7. CDR3 sequence (DNA): TGCAGCGTGGTGGACAGGGGGCGGGTTGAAGCTTTCTTT. This encodes CSVVDRGRVEAFF.

This chain links TRBV25-1 with TRBJ2-4; the D gene is possibly TRBD1 (6 bases). There are 17 residues in the CDR3. Trimming took 4 bases from V and 0 from J, leaving 16 bases between them. Germline V lookup: CDR1 MGHDK, CDR2 SYGVNS. In DNA form, the CDR3 reads TGTGCCAGCAGTGGCCCGGGACAAGCACTAGCCAAAAACATTCAGTACTTC. It specifies CASSGPGQALAKNIQYF.

This chain joins TRBV6-1 and TRBJ2-1; 8 bases align to TRBD2. V was pared by 7 bases and J by 4 bases, with 9 bases of the junction left unmatched. In germline, CDR1 is MNHNS, CDR2 SASEGT. The CDR3 sequence is 15 residues long. This CDR3 reads CASTQIAGPYNEQFF. CDR3 DNA sequence: TGTGCCAGCACCCAGATAGCGGGGCCGTACAATGAGCAGTTCTTC.

Note on this clone: Different DNA sequences within this sample yield the same CDR3. V usage is TRBV18 and J usage is TRBJ2-7; D might be TRBD1 (5 bases). This CDR3 is built from 13 residues. Germline V gives CDR1 KGHSH, CDR2 LQKENI. V was shortened by 1 base and J by 1 base, with 5 bases between the two germline ends. The CDR3 DNA sequence: TGTGCCAGCTCACCACAGGGGTCCTACGAGCAGTACTTC. Amino acid sequence: CASSPQGSYEQYF.

The chain couples TRBV6-6 to TRBJ2-3; 8 positions match TRBD2. This CDR3 spans 14 amino acids. The germline V gene encodes CDR1 MNHNY and CDR2 SVGAGI (reference sequence). The V and J ends lost 6 bases and 6 bases, in that order; junction bases with no gene match: 8. The CDR3 DNA follows: TGTGCCAGCAGGGTGACTAGCGACTCCGATACGCAGTATTTT. Translated, it gives CASRVTSDSDTQYF.

CDR3 sequence reads: CASSATGWAFF. The CDR3 DNA is TGTGCCAGCAGTGCCACAGGGTGGGCTTTCTTT. This chain uses TRBV6-1 with TRBJ1-1; possibly TRBD1 for D (6 bases). This CDR3 is 11 amino acids long. Germline CDR1 MNHNS, CDR2 SASEGT. Trimming shortened V by 4 bases and J by 11 bases, and 11 bases separated the two germline ends.

The CDR3 reads CSVEDRDHYEQYF. CDR3 sequence (DNA): TGCAGCGTTGAGGACAGGGACCACTACGAGCAGTACTTC. The chain employs TRBV29-1 and TRBJ2-7; 8 bases map to TRBD1. V lost 3 bases and J lost 3; bases outside the gene matches: 4. This CDR3 is built from 13 residues. The germline V gene has CDR1 SQVTM and CDR2 ANQGSEA.

The V gene is TRBV6-6, the J gene TRBJ1-4, with D possibly TRBD1 on 5 matching bases. Germline V gene lookup returns CDR1 MNHNY and CDR2 SVGAGI (reference sequence). The CDR3 consists of 16 residues. V was pared by 5 bases and J by 4 bases, with 17 bases between. The CDR3 nucleotides read TGTGCCAGCAGTCCCGCCGGGGGGGTCATTAATGAAAAACTGTTTTTT. It specifies CASSPAGGVINEKLFF.